This is a list of T cell receptor beta chains from one sample in a study of shared clonotypes between healthy human individuals. TCRdb's copy holds only in-frame clones and misses some; the assay was immunoSEQ multiplex PCR. The sample lists roughly 2,000,000 clones; approximately 95% were seen once. Sequencing used naive CD8+ T cells sorted from blood. All receptors derive from a man between 18 and 29 years old in good health. CDR3s include the opening cysteine and the closing phenylalanine or tryptophan. D genes are given only for firm matches. Size tells how often a clone was seen (once, few, many) or the class of an expanded clone, and some rows leave it out.

V: TRBV9; D: TRBD1; size: -; J: TRBJ1-4; CDR3: CASSVAGTAYEKLFF; DNA: TGTGCCAGCAGCGTAGCTGGGACAGCCTACGAAAAACTGTTTTTT
V: TRBV2; D: -; size: once; J: TRBJ1-2; CDR3: CASSTVPSNYGYTF; DNA: TGTGCCAGCAGTACAGTCCCGTCCAACTATGGCTACACCTTC
V: TRBV5-8; D: -; size: -; J: TRBJ1-5; CDR3: CASSLEGPSNQPQHF; DNA: TGTGCCAGCAGCTTGGAGGGGCCCAGCAATCAGCCCCAGCATTTT
V: TRBV7-9; D: -; size: -; J: TRBJ2-3; CDR3: CASSLELRSDTQYF; DNA: TGTGCCAGCAGCTTAGAGCTCCGGTCAGATACGCAGTATTTT
V: TRBV19; D: -; size: -; J: TRBJ2-1; CDR3: CASSMDGTSYNEQFF; DNA: TGTGCCAGTAGTATGGACGGGACAAGTTACAATGAGCAGTTCTTC
V: TRBV5-1; D: -; size: -; J: TRBJ2-5; CDR3: CASSLAQETQYF; DNA: TGCGCCAGCAGCTTGGCACAAGAGACCCAGTACTTC
V: TRBV4-1; D: TRBD2; size: -; J: TRBJ2-2; CDR3: CASSRQTGGGTGELFF; DNA: TGCGCCAGCAGCCGCCAGACGGGAGGGGGGACCGGGGAGCTGTTTTTT
V: TRBV14; D: TRBD2; size: -; J: TRBJ2-5; CDR3: CASSQGLAGEETQYF; DNA: TGTGCCAGCAGCCAAGGGCTAGCGGGGGAAGAGACCCAGTACTTC
V: TRBV2; D: -; size: -; J: TRBJ2-7; CDR3: CASTGADRTYEQYF; DNA: TGTGCCAGCACGGGGGCGGACAGGACCTACGAGCAGTACTTC
V: TRBV7-8; D: -; size: -; J: TRBJ1-6; CDR3: CASSLLQKINSPLHF; DNA: TGTGCCAGCAGCTTACTTCAGAAGATCAATTCACCCCTCCACTTT
V: TRBV4-1; D: TRBD1; size: -; J: TRBJ2-7; CDR3: CASSQVVGTGSYEQYF; DNA: TGCGCCAGCAGCCAAGTGGTGGGGACAGGGTCCTACGAGCAGTACTTC
V: TRBV27; D: -; size: -; J: TRBJ2-3; CDR3: CASSRGGDDTQYF; DNA: TGTGCCAGCAGTAGGGGGGGCGATGATACGCAGTATTTT
V: TRBV27; D: TRBD1; size: -; J: TRBJ1-4; CDR3: CASSIQGSNEKLFF; DNA: TGTGCCAGCAGTATACAGGGGTCTAATGAAAAACTGTTTTTT
V: TRBV5-1; D: TRBD1; size: -; J: TRBJ2-2; CDR3: CASSFDRGEVAGELFF; DNA: TGCGCCAGCAGCTTTGACAGGGGCGAGGTTGCCGGGGAGCTGTTTTTT
V: TRBV9; D: -; size: -; J: TRBJ2-1; CDR3: CASSVDLGNNEQFF; DNA: TGTGCCAGCAGCGTCGATCTGGGAAACAATGAGCAGTTCTTC
V: TRBV21-1; D: -; size: once; J: TRBJ2-5; CDR3: CASSKGPAEETQYF; DNA: TGTGCCAGCAGCAAAGGACCAGCTGAAGAGACCCAGTACTTC
V: TRBV10-3; D: TRBD1; size: -; J: TRBJ1-6; CDR3: CAISESGTGSSYNSPLHF; DNA: TGTGCCATCAGTGAGTCGGGGACAGGGAGCTCCTATAATTCACCCCTCCACTTT
V: TRBV28; D: TRBD1; size: -; J: TRBJ2-1; CDR3: CASSPRAGGYNEQFF; DNA: TGTGCCAGCAGCCCCCGGGCAGGGGGCTACAATGAGCAGTTCTTC